Listed below are T cell receptor beta chains from one sample, sequenced in a study of CXCR3-negative and CXCR3-positive naive CD8 T cells. TCRdb re-analyzed the 5' RACE reads; it lists each CDR3 protein once, without DNA. The table gives around 40,000 distinct CDR3 sequences; the top ten clones make up around 15% of it. Sequenced input: memory CD8+ T cells from blood. Receptor source: a human donor in good health. Some clones in this sample may be carry-over from other donors' samples. Both conserved end residues are part of each CDR3. Each record gives: clone size, J gene, V gene, CDR3 length, CDR3 protein. Where a row states a size, it is once, few, many or the class of an expanded clone; other rows omit it.

medium-sized TRBJ2-5 TRBV7-9 14 CASSLVVGQETQYF
- TRBJ2-1 TRBV6-2/TRBV6-3 15 CASSYSGEGYNEQFF
- TRBJ2-3 TRBV20-1 18 CSARDFAGGPGVPDTQYF
- TRBJ2-3 TRBV6-5 14 CASSEDWLGNTQYF
- TRBJ1-5 TRBV20-1 14 CSAREDRDVRPQHF
- TRBJ1-1 TRBV12-5 13 CASGLAITAEAFF
- TRBJ2-2 TRBV29-1 13 CSATSGNTGELFF
- TRBJ2-7 TRBV9 15 CASSLKGRGLDEQYF
- TRBJ1-1 TRBV6-5 12 CASRATGTEAFF
- TRBJ1-3 TRBV7-2 19 CASSLAGLPKMSSGNTIYF
- TRBJ2-7 TRBV29-1 14 CSVEKPGQAYEQYF
- TRBJ2-7 TRBV15 16 CATTMGAGTGTYEQYF
- TRBJ1-2 TRBV7-6 15 CASSDRTGINYGYTF
- TRBJ2-7 TRBV6-5 15 CASSYSTSGGGEQYF
- TRBJ2-7 TRBV12-5 16 CASGLLPTGLNYEQYF
- TRBJ2-7 TRBV5-5 15 CASSLRDLSSYEQYF